These T cell receptor beta chains were read from a single sample in a study of T cell responses to AZD1222 COVID-19 vaccine. Measured with immunoSEQ multiplex PCR; TCRdb has only the in-frame clones, and not every one. This sample has around 140,000 clones; roughly nine tenths occur once, and the top ten carry 1.6%. The sample consisted of peripheral blood, taken on day 0 of AZD1222 vaccination. The receptors originated from an adult in good health. Both conserved end residues are part of each CDR3.

J	V	CDR3
TRBJ2-5	TRBV5-6	CASSGTGDRLSQETQYF
TRBJ2-7	TRBV28	CATRAVISYEQYF
TRBJ1-1	TRBV7-2	CASSPGTGLPTEAFF
TRBJ1-6	TRBV27	CASSLSLGLGSPLHF
TRBJ2-3	TRBV19	CASKNRQGRTDTQYF
TRBJ1-6	TRBV19	CASSMGYNSPLHF
TRBJ2-7	TRBV3-1/TRBV3-2	CASSRRTDYEQYF
TRBJ1-5	TRBV28	CASSSWAGAGGNNQPQHF
TRBJ2-7	TRBV5-4	CASSLVRGGEQYF
TRBJ2-2	TRBV4-3	CASSQSSAGPNTGELFF